The sample holds one count of the clone carrying this TCR beta chain. Execution of the assay was at deep level. Measured with immunoSEQ multiplex PCR; TCRdb has only the in-frame clones, and not every one. Here the sample spans roughly 1.4 million clones, just under 99% being singletons. These data belong to a study of shared clonotypes between healthy human individuals. This receptor was identified in a man aged 30 to 39 in good health. Input material: naive CD4+ T cells sorted from blood. Subset of the sample: CD45RA+ positively selected.

CDR3 protein: CASSSRGASGSSWQFF. The CDR3 DNA is TGTGCCAGCAGCTCGCGGGGGGCTAGCGGGAGTTCATGGCAGTTCTTC. The chain employs TRBV7-9 and TRBJ2-1; 10 bases are a match to TRBD2. The J segment lost 12 bases and the V segment lost 4 bases, leaving 15 bases of the junction unmatched. Germline V gene sequence: CDR1 SEHNR, CDR2 FQNEAQ (reference sequence). CDR3 size: 16 residues. The full variable domain, completed using reference TRBV7-9 and TRBJ2-1, is DTGVSQNPRHKITKRGQNVTFRCDPISEHNRLYWYRQTLGQGPEFLTYFQNEAQLEKSRLLSDRFSAERPKGSFSTLEIQRTEQGDSAMYLCASSSRGASGSSWQFFGPGTRLTVL.